One T cell receptor beta chain is described in this entry. Its antigen is as yet unknown. These data are taken from a study of blood T cells in healthy people across ages. Points from the study as a whole: PBMCs that were unsorted prevented a conclusive naive versus antigen-experienced comparison.

The germline V and J ends were trimmed by 1 base and 11 bases, with 12 bases remaining between them. The CDR3 has 12 residues. In germline, CDR1 is SGHRS, CDR2 YFSETQ. For the second PCR, which ran for roughly 7 to 11 cycles, a sample-barcoded 5' primer and a J-beta primer mix were used. TCRdb fed the 5' RACE reads into MiXCR, producing one record per CDR3 protein. The data contain approximately 1.5 million distinct CDR3 sequences, approximately 42% of them singletons. The sequenced sample consisted of blood. The TCR comes from a woman between 18 and 29 years old in good health. The V call is TRBV5-1, the J call TRBJ2-5, with a weak D call TRBD1 (5 bases). This CDR3 reads CASSLLDNEQYF. The CDR3 DNA reads as TGCGCCAGCAGCTTGTTGGACAATGAGCAGTACTTC.